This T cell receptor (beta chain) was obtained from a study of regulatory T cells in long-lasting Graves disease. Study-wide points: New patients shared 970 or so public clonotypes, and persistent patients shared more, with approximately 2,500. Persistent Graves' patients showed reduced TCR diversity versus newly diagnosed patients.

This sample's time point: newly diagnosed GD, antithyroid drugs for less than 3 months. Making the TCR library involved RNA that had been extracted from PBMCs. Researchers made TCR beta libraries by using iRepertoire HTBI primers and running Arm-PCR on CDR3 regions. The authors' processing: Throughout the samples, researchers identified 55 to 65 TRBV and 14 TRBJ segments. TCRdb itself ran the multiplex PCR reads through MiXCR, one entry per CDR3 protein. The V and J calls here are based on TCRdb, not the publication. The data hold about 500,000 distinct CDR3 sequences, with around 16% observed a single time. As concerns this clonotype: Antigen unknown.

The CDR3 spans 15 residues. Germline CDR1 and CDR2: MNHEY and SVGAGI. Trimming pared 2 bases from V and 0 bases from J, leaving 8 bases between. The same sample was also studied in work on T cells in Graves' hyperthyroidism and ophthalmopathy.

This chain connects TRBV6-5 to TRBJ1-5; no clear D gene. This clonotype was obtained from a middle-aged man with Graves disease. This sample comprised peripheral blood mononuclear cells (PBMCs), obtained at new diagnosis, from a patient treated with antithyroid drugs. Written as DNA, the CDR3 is TGTGCCAGCAGTTACCCCCCGAGTAGCAATCAGCCCCAGCATTTT. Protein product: CASSYPPSSNQPQHF.